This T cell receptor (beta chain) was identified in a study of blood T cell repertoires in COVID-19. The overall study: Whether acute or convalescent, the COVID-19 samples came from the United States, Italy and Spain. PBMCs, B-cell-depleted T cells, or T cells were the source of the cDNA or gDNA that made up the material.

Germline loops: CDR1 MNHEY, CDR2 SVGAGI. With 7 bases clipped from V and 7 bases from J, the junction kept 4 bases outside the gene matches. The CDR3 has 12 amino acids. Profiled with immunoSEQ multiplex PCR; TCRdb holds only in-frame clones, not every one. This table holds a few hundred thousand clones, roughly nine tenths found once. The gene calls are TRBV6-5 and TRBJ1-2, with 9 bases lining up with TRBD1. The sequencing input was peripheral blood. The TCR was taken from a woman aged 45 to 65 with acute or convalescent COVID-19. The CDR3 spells CASTPGQGGYTF. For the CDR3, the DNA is TGTGCCAGCACACCGGGACAGGGTGGCTACACCTTC.